This TCR beta chain stems from a study of T cells in Graves' hyperthyroidism and ophthalmopathy. Across the whole study: The authors collected peripheral blood at initial diagnosis, before any treatment.

The study, taken as a whole, reports: A 13 V-J model separated ophthalmopathy from stable hyperthyroidism.

The CDR3 sequence is 16 residues long. With V trimmed by 0 bases and J by 7 bases, 10 bases remained unmatched. Germline CDR1 LGHDT, CDR2 YNNKEL (reference sequence). Only a few counts were recorded for this clonotype. Antigen unknown. From RNA transcripts, TCR beta CDR3 regions were amplified. HTBI primers were used for first-round RT-PCR of the TCR CDR3. TCRdb called the multiplex PCR reads again in MiXCR, with one record for every CDR3 protein. The sample lists about 640,000 distinct CDR3 sequences; 20% were seen once. The origin of this receptor is a man aged 30 to 39 with Graves' ophthalmopathy. The specimen was blood. The V and J genes are TRBV3-1 and TRBJ2-7; 9 bases match TRBD2. The CDR3 DNA sequence: TGTGCCAGCAGCCAAGATCGAGTAGCGGGAGTGGGAGAGCAGTACTTC. Its translation: CASSQDRVAGVGEQYF.